This TCR beta chain came from a study of CD8 T cells in Susac syndrome. Across the study: Blood was drawn from Susac syndrome patients while they were therapy-naive, on corticosteroids, or on intravenous immunoglobulin alone.

V was clipped by 7 bases and J by 6 bases; unmatched bases: 1. The CDR3 runs to 12 residues. The germline V gene encodes CDR1 MNHEY and CDR2 SVGAGI. RNA was extracted with the RNeasy kit, and a quantity of roughly 0.45 to 1 ug was reverse transcribed using random hexamers. Amplification of the TCR beta CDR3 was carried out by immunoSEQ multiplex PCR, which spanned a total of 54 Vbeta and 13 Jbeta segments. TCRdb re-derived calls from the immunoSEQ multiplex PCR reads in MiXCR, one entry per CDR3 protein. The sample holds around 200,000 distinct CDR3 sequences, 85% to 95% seen once. TCR beta from blood CD8+ and CD4+ T cells was sequenced. The TEMRA cells underwent FACS enrichment, while the CD8+ and CD4+ T cells underwent negative isolation.

The chain combines TRBV6-5 with TRBJ1-5; 9 bases fit TRBD1. Sequencing input: CD8+ T cells from PBMCs. The TCR sequence derives from a human donor with Susac syndrome. The CDR3 nucleotides read TGTGCCAGCAAGGGACAGGGTCAGCCCCAGCATTTT. Its protein product is CASKGQGQPQHF.